These T cell receptor beta chains were read from a single sample in a study of T cell responses to AZD1222 COVID-19 vaccine. TCRdb keeps only in-frame clones here, not all; method: immunoSEQ multiplex PCR. The table includes fewer than 120,000 clones, about nine tenths detected once. The sequenced sample was peripheral blood, obtained 28 days after the second AZD1222 dose. The receptors originated from an adult who received the AZD1222 COVID-19 vaccine. CDR3s include the opening cysteine and the closing phenylalanine or tryptophan. Each record gives: clone size, J gene, V gene, CDR3 length, D gene, CDR3 protein, CDR3 DNA. D genes are given only for firm matches. For some rows the clone size is stated as once, few or many, or as a class when expanded; others skip it.

NA | TRBJ1-4 | TRBV5-1 | 15 | TRBD1 | CASSLLSGGGEKLFF | TGCGCCAGCAGCTTGTTATCAGGGGGCGGCGAAAAACTGTTTTTT
NA | TRBJ1-4 | TRBV18 | 15 | NA | CASSPDGKPEGKLFF | TGTGCCAGCTCACCAGACGGAAAACCTGAAGGAAAACTGTTTTTT
NA | TRBJ1-5 | TRBV3-1/TRBV3-2 | 15 | NA | CASSQGREFLQPQHF | TGTGCCAGCAGCCAAGGGCGTGAATTCCTTCAGCCCCAGCATTTT
NA | TRBJ2-5 | TRBV10-1 | 13 | TRBD1 | CASSEGGSETQYF | TGCGCCAGCAGTGAAGGGGGCTCGGAGACCCAGTACTTC
NA | TRBJ2-1 | TRBV5-1 | 13 | TRBD1 | CASQGVAPDEQFF | TGCGCCAGCCAGGGGGTGGCTCCGGATGAGCAGTTCTTC
NA | TRBJ2-3 | TRBV7-9 | 11 | NA | CASSSTDTQYF | TGTGCCAGCAGCTCCACAGATACGCAGTATTTT
NA | TRBJ1-5 | TRBV14 | 16 | NA | CASSQTGGNSNQPQHF | TGTGCCAGCAGCCAAACGGGGGGAAATAGCAATCAGCCCCAGCATTTT
NA | TRBJ1-2 | TRBV12-3/TRBV12-4 | 13 | NA | CASSLGGWDGYTF | TGTGCCAGCAGTTTAGGGGGGTGGGATGGCTACACCTTC
NA | TRBJ2-1 | TRBV3-1/TRBV3-2 | 13 | TRBD2 | CASRAGGYSEQFF | TGTGCCAGCCGAGCGGGGGGGTATAGTGAGCAGTTCTTC
NA | TRBJ1-2 | TRBV3-1/TRBV3-2 | 15 | NA | CASSHALSEGYGYTF | TGTGCCAGCAGCCATGCACTAAGCGAGGGCTATGGCTACACCTTC
NA | TRBJ1-2 | TRBV3-1/TRBV3-2 | 14 | NA | CASSFTVVRYGYTF | TGTGCCAGCAGTTTCACGGTGGTACGGTATGGCTACACCTTC
NA | TRBJ2-1 | TRBV7-2 | 15 | NA | CASSRTVLNYNEQFF | TGTGCCAGCAGTCGGACCGTTCTCAACTACAATGAGCAGTTCTTC
NA | TRBJ1-1 | TRBV10-3 | 18 | NA | CAISEIGGHTEVYTEAFF | TGTGCCATCAGTGAGATTGGGGGACATACGGAGGTTTACACTGAAGCTTTCTTT
once | TRBJ1-6 | TRBV5-1 | 16 | NA | CASSLVASSYNSPLHF | TGCGCCAGCAGCTTGGTGGCCAGCTCCTATAATTCACCCCTCCACTTT
NA | TRBJ2-1 | TRBV6-2/TRBV6-3 | 16 | TRBD2 | CASSRPIAGNNNEQFF | TGTGCCAGCAGTCGCCCTATAGCGGGGAACAACAATGAGCAGTTCTTC
NA | TRBJ1-2 | TRBV5-1 | 13 | NA | CASSLETAYGYTF | TGCGCCAGCAGCTTGGAGACGGCCTATGGCTACACCTTC
NA | TRBJ1-5 | TRBV4-2 | 15 | NA | CASSQELGGNQPQHF | TGTGCCAGCAGCCAAGAATTGGGGGGCAATCAGCCCCAGCATTTT
NA | TRBJ1-4 | TRBV19 | 15 | NA | CASSIGGGTNEKLFF | TGTGCCAGTAGTATAGGCGGGGGGACTAATGAAAAACTGTTTTTT
NA | TRBJ1-5 | TRBV12-3/TRBV12-4 | 13 | NA | CASSLGGRQPQHF | TGTGCCAGCAGTTTAGGGGGCAGGCAGCCCCAGCATTTT
NA | TRBJ1-1 | TRBV6-5 | 13 | NA | CASSTGSGVEAFF | TGTGCCAGCAGTACTGGCTCCGGCGTTGAAGCTTTCTTT
few | TRBJ2-1 | TRBV9 | 14 | NA | CASSVVGNYNEQFF | TGTGCCAGCAGCGTAGTAGGGAACTACAATGAGCAGTTCTTC
NA | TRBJ2-2 | TRBV9 | 15 | NA | CASSVGSSYTGELFF | TGTGCCAGCAGCGTAGGCTCTAGCTACACCGGGGAGCTGTTTTTT
few | TRBJ1-1 | TRBV12-3/TRBV12-4 | 13 | NA | CASSYSGTPEAFF | TGTGCCAGCAGTTACTCCGGGACACCAGAAGCTTTCTTT
NA | TRBJ1-2 | TRBV5-5 | 15 | NA | CASSLGYGGAKGYTF | TGTGCCAGCAGCTTGGGATACGGGGGGGCCAAAGGCTACACCTTC
NA | TRBJ2-7 | TRBV7-2 | 15 | TRBD1 | CASSLTGTGSYEQYF | TGTGCCAGCAGCTTGACTGGGACAGGGTCCTACGAGCAGTACTTC
NA | TRBJ2-2 | TRBV5-4 | 16 | TRBD1 | CASSLGGQGNTGELFF | TGTGCCAGCAGCTTGGGGGGACAGGGAAACACCGGGGAGCTGTTTTTT
once | TRBJ2-3 | TRBV7-8 | 15 | NA | CASSLRAGPTDTQYF | TGTGCCAGCAGCTTACGTGCGGGACCCACAGATACGCAGTATTTT
NA | TRBJ1-4 | TRBV5-5 | 15 | NA | CASRIRGVPGEKLFF | TGTGCCAGCAGGATAAGGGGAGTCCCGGGTGAAAAACTGTTTTTT
once | TRBJ2-7 | TRBV5-1 | 13 | NA | CASSQGGGYEQYF | TGCGCCAGCAGTCAGGGGGGTGGGTACGAGCAGTACTTC
once | TRBJ1-4 | TRBV5-6 | 16 | TRBD1 | CASSPGQGSRSEKLFF | TGTGCCAGCAGCCCTGGACAGGGAAGTCGTAGTGAAAAACTGTTTTTT
NA | TRBJ2-7 | TRBV10-3 | 13 | NA | CAIAGARSGEQYF | TGTGCCATCGCGGGGGCCAGGTCTGGCGAGCAGTACTTC